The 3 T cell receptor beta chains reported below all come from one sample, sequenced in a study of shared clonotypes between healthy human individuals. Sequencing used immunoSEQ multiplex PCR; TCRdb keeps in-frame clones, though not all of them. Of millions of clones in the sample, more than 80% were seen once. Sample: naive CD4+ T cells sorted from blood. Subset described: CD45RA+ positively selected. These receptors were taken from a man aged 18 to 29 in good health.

The CDR3 bases are TGTGCCAGCAGCTACAACAGGGTTTCTGATGGCTACACCTTC. This codes for CASSYNRVSDGYTF. The chain recombines TRBV7-8 with TRBJ1-2; D may be TRBD1 (6 bases). V was pared by 4 bases and J by 6 bases, with 15 bases between. The CDR3 totals 14 residues. Germline CDR1 is SGHVS and CDR2 is FQNEAQ.

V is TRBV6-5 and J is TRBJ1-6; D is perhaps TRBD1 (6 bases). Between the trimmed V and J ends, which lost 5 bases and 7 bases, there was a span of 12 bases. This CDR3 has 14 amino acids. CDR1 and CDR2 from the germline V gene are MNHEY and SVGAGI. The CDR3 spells CASSTDRSNSPLHF. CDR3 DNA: TGTGCCAGCAGTACTGACAGGAGCAATTCACCCCTCCACTTT.

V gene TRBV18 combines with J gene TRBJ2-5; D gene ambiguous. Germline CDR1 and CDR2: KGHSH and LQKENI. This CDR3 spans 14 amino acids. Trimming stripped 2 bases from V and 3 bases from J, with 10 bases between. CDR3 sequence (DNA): TGTGCCAGCTCACCATCTTCACTCGAAGAGACCCAGTACTTC. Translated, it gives CASSPSSLEETQYF.